This T cell receptor beta chain was recorded in a study of T cell responses to AZD1222 COVID-19 vaccine. This clone was seen a few times. This CDR3 has 12 amino acids. Germline V gene sequence: CDR1 LNHDA, CDR2 SQIVND (reference sequence). With 6 bases removed from V and 8 bases from J, the gap between germline ends came to 13 bases. Assay: immunoSEQ multiplex PCR; the TCRdb copy retains only in-frame clones and omits some. The sample has around 180,000 clones; almost 95% are singletons. This chain connects TRBV19 to TRBJ1-1; D remains ambiguous. The clonotype comes from an adult in good health. Specimen: peripheral blood, collected on day 0 of AZD1222 vaccination. The CDR3 region is CASRTGISEAFF. The CDR3 nucleotides are TGTGCCAGTAGAACCGGGATCAGCGAAGCTTTCTTT.